These 12 T cell receptor beta chains were sequenced from one sample in a study of blood T cell repertoires in COVID-19. Some clones are missing from TCRdb's copy, which holds only in-frame ones; the method was immunoSEQ multiplex PCR. The sample consists of 430,000 or so clones, roughly 88% of them appearing once. Sequences were obtained from PBMCs or T cells enriched from blood (not recorded which). Receptors originate from a woman aged 40 to 50 who had recovered from COVID-19.

CDR3: CSVEDRVSETQYF. Written as DNA, the CDR3 is TGCAGCGTTGAAGATCGAGTCTCAGAGACCCAGTACTTC. The chain combines TRBV29-1 with TRBJ2-5, with D uncertain. The CDR3 loop spans 13 amino acids. The ends were cut back, 0 bases at V and 4 bases at J, with 9 bases in the middle. The V gene's germline CDR1 is SQVTM and CDR2 ANQGSEA.

The chain couples TRBV4-2 to TRBJ1-1; a weak D match, TRBD1 (6 bases). This CDR3 is built from 15 residues. V gave up 4 bases and J gave up 5 bases, with 17 bases separating them. Per the germline V gene, CDR1 is LGHNA and CDR2 is YNFKEQ. The CDR3: CASSREGGQWTEAFF. CDR3 DNA sequence: TGTGCCAGCAGCCGAGAGGGGGGGCAATGGACTGAAGCTTTCTTT.

CDR3 DNA: TGTGCCAGCAGCTTAGTGACGGGCTCCTACGAGCAGTACTTC. Amino acids: CASSLVTGSYEQYF. The rearrangement uses TRBV11-2 and TRBJ2-7, with D uncertain. CDR1 and CDR2 from the germline V gene are SGHAT and FQNNGV. With 1 base removed from V and 0 bases from J, the gap between germline ends came to 7 bases. The CDR3 sequence is 14 residues long.

The chain couples TRBV5-1 to TRBJ1-1; D possibly corresponds to TRBD1 (6 bases). CDR1 is SGHRS and CDR2 is YFSETQ in the germline V gene. This CDR3 is 15 amino acids long. Trimming cost V 1 base and J 2 bases, with 12 bases left between them. This chain's CDR3 is CASSLTGTLNTEAFF. DNA of the CDR3: TGCGCCAGCAGCTTGACCGGGACACTTAACACTGAAGCTTTCTTT.

The chain combines TRBV7-9 with TRBJ2-7, with TRBD1 matching over 8 bases. The V gene end was trimmed by 4 bases and the J gene end by 2 bases; junction bases not matched to a gene: 16. Germline-derived CDR1 and CDR2 are SEHNR and FQNEAQ (reference sequence). This CDR3 has 18 amino acids. For the CDR3, the DNA is TGTGCCAGCAGCTACCCGACAGGGGTACTAAATAATCCCTACGAGCAGTACTTC. This gives the protein CASSYPTGVLNNPYEQYF.

Concerning this clone: Other DNA sequences in the same sample also yield this CDR3. CDR3 sequence (DNA): TGTGCCAGCAGCCCGACAGGAAACTATGGCTACACCTTC. This encodes CASSPTGNYGYTF. The V gene is TRBV27, the J gene TRBJ1-2; perhaps TRBD1 as D (6 bases). Germline loops: CDR1 MNHEY, CDR2 SMNVEV (reference sequence). This CDR3 comprises 13 residues. Trimming shortened V by 6 bases and J by 2 bases, and 10 bases separated the two germline ends.

This chain uses TRBV11-2 with TRBJ2-3; 16 bases match TRBD2. V was pared by 3 bases and J by 2 bases, with 8 bases of the junction left unmatched. There are 19 residues in the CDR3. Germline-derived CDR1 and CDR2 are SGHAT and FQNNGV. CDR3 nucleotides: TGTGCCAGCAGCTTGGGGACTAGCGGGAGGGCGCTGAACACAGATACGCAGTATTTT. Translation gives CASSLGTSGRALNTDTQYF.

The genes are TRBV9 and TRBJ2-1, with 7 nucleotides matching TRBD2. The CDR3 spans 16 residues. V shed 0 bases and J 6 bases; nucleotides not matched to a gene: 9. Germline V gene lookup returns CDR1 SGDLS and CDR2 YYNGEE. This CDR3 reads CASSVAHAGVGNEQFF. The CDR3 bases are TGTGCCAGCAGCGTAGCTCACGCGGGAGTCGGCAATGAGCAGTTCTTC. The full variable domain, in which reference TRBV9 and TRBJ2-1 provide the parts outside the CDR3, is DSGVTQTPKHLITATGQRVTLRCSPRSGDLSVYWYQQSLDQGLQFLIQYYNGEERAKGNILERFSAQQFPDLHSELNLSSLELGDSALYFCASSVAHAGVGNEQFFGPGTRLTVL.

V and J are TRBV3-1 (or the pseudogene TRBV3-2) and TRBJ2-5; no clear D. CDR3 length equals 16 residues. Trimming cost V 1 base and J 0 bases, with 12 bases left between them. Germline CDR1 reads LGHDT; CDR2 reads YNNKEL (reference sequence). CDR3 nucleotide sequence: TGTGCCAGCAGCCAAGCTACTAATATGTACCAAGAGACCCAGTACTTC. It is translated as CASSQATNMYQETQYF.

This clone has more than one count but fewer than ten. Other DNA sequences in this sample translate to the same CDR3. The gene calls are TRBV24-1 and TRBJ2-7, with 10 positions matching TRBD2. This CDR3 comprises 20 residues. With V trimmed by 3 bases and J by 6 bases, 22 bases remained unmatched. In germline, CDR1 is KGHDR, CDR2 SFDVKD. The CDR3 nucleotides read TGTGCCACCAGTGATGGGGAGGTTCAAGGGCTAGCGGGAGTTCGGGTCGAGCAGTACTTC. Translating gives CATSDGEVQGLAGVRVEQYF.

This clone has a single count. This same CDR3 is encoded by further DNA sequences in the sample. This chain uses TRBV9 with TRBJ2-1, with 11 bases that match TRBD2. This CDR3 comprises 15 residues. Germline CDR1 and CDR2: SGDLS and YYNGEE. J lost 7 bases, V lost 3 bases, and 6 bases had no gene match. The CDR3 coding sequence is TGTGCCAGCAGCGCCCGTAGCGGGAGGGCGAATGAGCAGTTCTTC. The encoded protein is CASSARSGRANEQFF.

The chain uses TRBV11-2 and TRBJ1-1; D not certain. Trimming pared 5 bases from V and 0 bases from J, leaving 7 bases between. Germline V lookup: CDR1 SGHAT, CDR2 FQNNGV. The CDR3 length is 13 residues. CDR3 DNA sequence: TGTGCCAGCAGCCTCGGGATGAACACTGAAGCTTTCTTT. This sequence encodes CASSLGMNTEAFF.